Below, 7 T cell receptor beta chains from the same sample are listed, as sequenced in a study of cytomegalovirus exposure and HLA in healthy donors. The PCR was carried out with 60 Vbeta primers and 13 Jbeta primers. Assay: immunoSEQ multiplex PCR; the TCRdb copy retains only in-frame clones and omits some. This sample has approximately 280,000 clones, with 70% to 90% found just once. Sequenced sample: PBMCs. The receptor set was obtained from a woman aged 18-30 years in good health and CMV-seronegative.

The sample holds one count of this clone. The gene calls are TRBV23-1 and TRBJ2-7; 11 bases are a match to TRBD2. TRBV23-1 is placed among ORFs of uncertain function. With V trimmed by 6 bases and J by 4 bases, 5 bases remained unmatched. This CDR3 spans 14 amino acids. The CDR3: CASRVAGGFYEQYF. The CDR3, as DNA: TGCGCCAGCAGGGTAGCGGGAGGGTTTTACGAGCAGTACTTC.

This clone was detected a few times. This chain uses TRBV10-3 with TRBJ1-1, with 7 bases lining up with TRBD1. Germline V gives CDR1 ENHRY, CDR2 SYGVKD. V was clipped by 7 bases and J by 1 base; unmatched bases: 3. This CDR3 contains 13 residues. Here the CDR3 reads CAIKTGSNTEAFF. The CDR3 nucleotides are TGTGCCATCAAGACAGGGTCGAACACTGAAGCTTTCTTT.

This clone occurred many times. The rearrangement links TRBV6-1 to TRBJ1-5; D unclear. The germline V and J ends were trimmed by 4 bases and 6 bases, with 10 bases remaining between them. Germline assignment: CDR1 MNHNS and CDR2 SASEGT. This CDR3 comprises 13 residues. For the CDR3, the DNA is TGTGCCAGCAGTGGATATGAGGCTCAGCCCCAGCATTTT. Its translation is CASSGYEAQPQHF.

The CDR3 coding sequence is TGCGCCAGCAGCTTGGAGGGGAGGAGGACTGAAGCTTTCTTT. Amino acid sequence: CASSLEGRRTEAFF. The chain recombines TRBV5-1 with TRBJ1-1; D is possibly TRBD1 (5 bases). The germline V gene encodes CDR1 SGHRS and CDR2 YFSETQ. The CDR3 spans 14 residues. Trimming cost V 0 bases and J 5 bases, with 11 bases left between them.

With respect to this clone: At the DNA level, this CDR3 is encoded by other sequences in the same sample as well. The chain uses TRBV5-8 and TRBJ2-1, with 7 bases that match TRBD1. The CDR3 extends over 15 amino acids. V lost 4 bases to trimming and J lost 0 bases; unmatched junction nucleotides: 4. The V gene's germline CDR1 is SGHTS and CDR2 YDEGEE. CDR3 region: CASSRGQSSYNEQFF. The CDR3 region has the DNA TGTGCCAGCAGCCGGGGACAGTCCTCCTACAATGAGCAGTTCTTC.

The CDR3 sequence: CASSPPGQGYEQYF. The CDR3 DNA reads as TGTGCCAGCAGCCCGCCGGGACAGGGTTACGAGCAGTACTTC. The rearrangement joins TRBV5-4 to TRBJ2-7, with TRBD1 matching 9 bases. Per germline, CDR1 SGHNT and CDR2 YYREEE (reference sequence). The CDR3 is made up of 14 amino acids. V was pared by 4 bases and J by 4 bases, with 6 bases of the junction left unmatched.

CDR3 residues: CASSRLAAQETQYF. In DNA, the CDR3 is TGTGCCAGCAGCCGACTAGCGGCCCAAGAGACCCAGTACTTC. This sequence joins TRBV2 and TRBJ2-5; 9 nucleotides agree with TRBD2. V shed 6 bases, J shed 1 base, and the junction held 3 bases outside the gene matches. The CDR3 has 14 amino acids. Germline V lookup: CDR1 SNHLY, CDR2 FYNNEI.